This T cell receptor beta chain derives from a study of cytomegalovirus exposure and HLA in healthy donors. At the level of the study: The use of the same platform for the 120 or so validation repertoires and the 600 to 700 first-cohort repertoires was reported by a later analysis. Study-level results: Cytomegalovirus status, reportedly, was diagnosed with high specificity and sensitivity by the classifier.

Germline assignment: CDR1 SGHNT and CDR2 YENEEA. Trimming at V came to 6 bases and at J to 3 bases, leaving 7 bases not matched to a gene. The CDR3 is 16 residues long. As regards this clone: As yet, its antigen is unknown.

Assay used: immunoSEQ multiplex PCR; TCRdb lists only in-frame clones, some missing. The table lists about 70,000 clones, around 93% of them singletons. Sample: PBMCs. The chain joins TRBV11-3 to TRBJ2-2; TRBD2 aligns across 10 bases. This receptor was obtained from a man in his late teens or twenties in good health and CMV-seropositive. CDR3 nucleotide sequence: TGTGCCAGCAGACGCAGCGGGAGGGCCGACACCGGGGAGCTGTTTTTT. Translation: CASRRSGRADTGELFF.